A selection of T cell receptor beta chains follows, all from one sample in a study of T cells in Graves' hyperthyroidism and ophthalmopathy. TCRdb re-called the multiplex PCR reads with MiXCR, one entry per CDR3 protein. The repertoire holds roughly 200,000 distinct CDR3 sequences, with roughly a sixth as singletons. Sequenced material: blood. The source of these receptors is a woman aged 45-65 years with Graves' hyperthyroidism. The conserved cysteine and the conserved F or W are not part of the CDR3 here. Fields, in order: J gene, CDR3 length, V gene, clone size, CDR3 protein. The size of a clone is reported for some rows only, either as once, few or many, or as a class for expanded clones.

TRBJ2-1 | 14 | TRBV12-3/TRBV12-4 | - | ASSPPSGQTYNEQF
TRBJ2-1 | 14 | TRBV12-3/TRBV12-4 | many | ASSLSGLAGVLEQF
TRBJ2-1 | 10 | TRBV6-1 | many | ASSVSSREQF
TRBJ1-5 | 11 | TRBV5-6 | - | ASSRGTEQPQH
TRBJ2-2 | 13 | TRBV6-1 | - | ARGLAGVRTGELF
TRBJ2-2 | 11 | TRBV9 | many | ASSVQLTGELF
TRBJ1-1 | 16 | TRBV6-6 | many | ASSYSNRLLSPNTEAF
TRBJ1-5 | 12 | TRBV20-1 | many | SARWGDSNQPQH
TRBJ1-2 | 13 | TRBV7-9 | - | ASTSGAGYLYGYT
TRBJ1-5 | 13 | TRBV12-5 | many | ASGLAGGGPQPQH
TRBJ1-4 | 13 | TRBV19 | - | ASSMGDSPNEKLF
TRBJ2-1 | 9 | TRBV3-1 | few | ASSQATGQF
TRBJ2-3 | 9 | TRBV20-1 | - | SPGNTDTQY
TRBJ2-5 | 14 | TRBV7-8 | many | ASSLTLAGGMETQY
TRBJ1-4 | 12 | TRBV15 | many | ATSSGTAWEKLF
TRBJ2-3 | 11 | TRBV19 | few | ASSIGVYDTQY
TRBJ2-3 | 14 | TRBV5-4 | many | ASSLSSGLSTDTQY
TRBJ2-3 | 9 | TRBV20-1 | - | SAFRQDTQY
TRBJ1-3 | 14 | TRBV19 | - | ASSIPTRSSGNTIY
TRBJ2-3 | 12 | TRBV19 | many | ASRQREGGDTQY
TRBJ2-1 | 13 | TRBV2 | many | ASRQRDESYNEQF
TRBJ1-1 | 10 | TRBV29-1 | - | SVEGAHTEAF
TRBJ2-3 | 14 | TRBV6-1 | - | ASSWTSGSPTDTQY
TRBJ1-1 | 13 | TRBV5-6 | many | ASSLYAGPNTEAF
TRBJ1-1 | 11 | TRBV6-1 | - | ASIKALSTEAF
TRBJ2-6 | 15 | TRBV6-4 | few | ASSDSPGGTGANVLT
TRBJ1-2 | 13 | TRBV5-5 | few | ASSLGGTNIYGYT
TRBJ2-7 | 19 | TRBV10-3 | many | AISESMGTSGTSKIDYEQY
TRBJ2-2 | 14 | TRBV5-1 | few | ASSIRPLGNTGELF
TRBJ2-3 | 12 | TRBV28 | once | ASSLIPTADTQY
TRBJ2-7 | 12 | TRBV5-1 | - | ASTPGTGEDEQY
TRBJ2-5 | 12 | TRBV19 | few | ASKLAGGTETQY
TRBJ1-2 | 13 | TRBV20-1 | once | SARDRQGLSNGYT
TRBJ1-6 | 14 | TRBV15 | few | ATREPQDGANSALH
TRBJ2-1 | 11 | TRBV30 | many | AWKTTGGSAQF
TRBJ2-3 | 14 | TRBV7-9 | - | ASRQRTSGSTDTQY
TRBJ2-7 | 12 | TRBV3-1 | - | ASSQAGLAYEQY
TRBJ1-1 | 11 | TRBV7-9 | many | ASLGTITRQAF
TRBJ2-7 | 13 | TRBV20-1 | many | SAGGGLSGSYEQY
TRBJ1-3 | 11 | TRBV20-1 | few | SARPRGGNTIY
TRBJ2-7 | 12 | TRBV20-1 | - | SARRGPGSDEQY
TRBJ2-6 | 16 | TRBV27 | few | ASSLRQNRFSGANVLT
TRBJ2-7 | 12 | TRBV12-3/TRBV12-4 | many | ASSFSGRVDEQY
TRBJ2-1 | 14 | TRBV12-3/TRBV12-4 | many | ASRPGLAGRYNEQF
TRBJ2-7 | 11 | TRBV6-2/TRBV6-3 | - | ASSYRVEVKQY
TRBJ2-7 | 10 | TRBV15 | few | ATSRALGEQY
TRBJ2-7 | 10 | TRBV30 | few | AWGGPRDEQY
TRBJ1-5 | 10 | TRBV29-1 | few | SVVEGNQPQH
TRBJ2-1 | 11 | TRBV24-1 | few | ATSDQVDNEQF
TRBJ2-7 | 13 | TRBV6-5 | few | ASSYSWTPNYEQY
TRBJ2-7 | 13 | TRBV12-5 | few | AGGLVPGQGYEQY
TRBJ1-2 | 13 | TRBV5-4 | - | ASSLEGGGTYGYT
TRBJ2-2 | 13 | TRBV29-1 | few | SVVSGGMGTGELF
TRBJ2-1 | 12 | TRBV11-1 | many | ASSSGDRENEQF
TRBJ2-1 | 13 | TRBV18 | many | ASSPLAGETNEQF
TRBJ2-5 | 13 | TRBV19 | many | ASSIGSSGTETQY
TRBJ2-1 | 13 | TRBV11-2 | many | ASREVWGSYNEQF
TRBJ1-6 | 13 | TRBV19 | once | ASSWDDGNNSPLH
TRBJ2-1 | 14 | TRBV11-3 | - | ASSLGEAGIGNEQF